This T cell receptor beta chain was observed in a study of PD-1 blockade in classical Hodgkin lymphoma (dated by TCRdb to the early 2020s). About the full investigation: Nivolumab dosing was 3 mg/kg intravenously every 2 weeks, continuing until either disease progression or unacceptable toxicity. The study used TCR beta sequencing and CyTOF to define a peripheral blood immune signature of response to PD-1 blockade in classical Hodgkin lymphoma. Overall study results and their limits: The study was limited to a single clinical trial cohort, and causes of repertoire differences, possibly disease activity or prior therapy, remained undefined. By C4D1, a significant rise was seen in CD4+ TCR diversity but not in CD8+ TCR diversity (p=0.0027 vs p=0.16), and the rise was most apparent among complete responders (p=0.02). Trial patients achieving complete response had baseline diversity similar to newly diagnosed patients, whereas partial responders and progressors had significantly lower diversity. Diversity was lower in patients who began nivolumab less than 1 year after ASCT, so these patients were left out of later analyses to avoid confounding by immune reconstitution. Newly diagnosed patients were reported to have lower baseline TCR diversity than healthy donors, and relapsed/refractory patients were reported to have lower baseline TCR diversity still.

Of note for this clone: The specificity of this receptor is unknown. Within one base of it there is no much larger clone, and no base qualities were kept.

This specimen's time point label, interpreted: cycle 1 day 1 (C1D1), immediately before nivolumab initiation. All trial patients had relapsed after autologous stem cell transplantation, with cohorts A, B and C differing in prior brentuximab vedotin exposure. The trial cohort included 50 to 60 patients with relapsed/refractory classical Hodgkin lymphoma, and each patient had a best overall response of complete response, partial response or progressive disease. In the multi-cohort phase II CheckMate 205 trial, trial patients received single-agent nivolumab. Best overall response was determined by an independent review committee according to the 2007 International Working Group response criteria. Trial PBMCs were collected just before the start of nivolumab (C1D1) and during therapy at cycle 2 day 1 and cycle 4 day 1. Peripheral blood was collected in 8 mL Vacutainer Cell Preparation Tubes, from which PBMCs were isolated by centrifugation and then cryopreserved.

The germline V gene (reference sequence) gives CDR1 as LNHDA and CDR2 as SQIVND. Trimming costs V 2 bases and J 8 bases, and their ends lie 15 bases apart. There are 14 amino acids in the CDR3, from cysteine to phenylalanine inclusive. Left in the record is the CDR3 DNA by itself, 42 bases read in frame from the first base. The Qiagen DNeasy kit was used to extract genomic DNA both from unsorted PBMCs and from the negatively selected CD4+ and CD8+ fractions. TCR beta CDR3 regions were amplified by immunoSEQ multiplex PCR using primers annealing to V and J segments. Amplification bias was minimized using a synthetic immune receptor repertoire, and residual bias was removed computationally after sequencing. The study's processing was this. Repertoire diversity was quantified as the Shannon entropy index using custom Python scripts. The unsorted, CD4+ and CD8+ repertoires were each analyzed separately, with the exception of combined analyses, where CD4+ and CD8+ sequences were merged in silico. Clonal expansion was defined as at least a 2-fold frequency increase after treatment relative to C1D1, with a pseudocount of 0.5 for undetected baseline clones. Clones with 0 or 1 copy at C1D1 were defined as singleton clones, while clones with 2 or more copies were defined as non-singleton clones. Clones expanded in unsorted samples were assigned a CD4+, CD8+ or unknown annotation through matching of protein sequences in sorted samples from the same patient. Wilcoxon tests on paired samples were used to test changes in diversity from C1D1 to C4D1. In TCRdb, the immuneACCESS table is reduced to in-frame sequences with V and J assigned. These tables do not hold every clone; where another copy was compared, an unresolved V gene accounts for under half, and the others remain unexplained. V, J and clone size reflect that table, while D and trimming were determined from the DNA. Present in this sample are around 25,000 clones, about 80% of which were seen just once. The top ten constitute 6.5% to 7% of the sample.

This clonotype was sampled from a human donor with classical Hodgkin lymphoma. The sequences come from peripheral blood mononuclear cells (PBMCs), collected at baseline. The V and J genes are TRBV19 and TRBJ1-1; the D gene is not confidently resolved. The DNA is TGTGCCAGTAGTATACGGTCGGGTCTACGCGAAGCTTTCTTT. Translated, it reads CASSIRSGLREAFF.